The 20 T cell receptor beta chains in this list originate from one sample, sequenced in a study of response to subunit inactivated influenza vaccine. Via MiXCR, TCRdb re-called the RT-PCR reads, giving one row per CDR3 protein. The table has roughly 500,000 distinct CDR3 sequences, under 30% seen once; the top ten hold 2.8%. These data were also reused for a study on T cells expressing NK-cell markers. That source notes: Beta-chain TCR cDNA was generated via 5'RACE template switching with UMIs.

The input for sequencing was CD4+ T cells sorted from PBMCs, taken less than 13 days after vaccination. The source is a man over 45 who received an inactivated influenza vaccine.

The rearrangement joins TRBV7-9 to TRBJ2-7; 9 bases are a match to TRBD1. Losses at the gene ends were 10 bases for V and 4 bases for J; bases not matched to a gene: 11. The CDR3 is made up of 14 amino acids. Per germline, CDR1 SEHNR and CDR2 FQNEAQ (reference sequence). This CDR3 reads CATNLDRGSYEQYF. As DNA, the CDR3 is TGTGCCACCAACTTGGACAGGGGAAGTTACGAGCAGTACTTC.

This clonotype was recorded a few times. The rearrangement links TRBV29-1 to TRBJ2-5; possible D gene TRBD2, 7 bases. Germline loops: CDR1 SQVTM, CDR2 ANQGSEA. The CDR3 runs 13 residues. V lost 2 bases and J lost 7, with 14 bases in between. The CDR3 bases are TGCAGCGTTGAATGGTCGGGGGGCGGGACCCAGTACTTC. Amino acids: CSVEWSGGGTQYF. Complete variable domain (other parts from reference TRBV29-1 and TRBJ2-5): SAVISQKPSRDICQRGTSLTIQCQVDSQVTMMFWYRQQPGQSLTLIATANQGSEATYESGFVIDKFPISRPNLTFSTLTVSNMSPEDSSIYLCSVEWSGGGTQYFGPGTRLLVL.

This clonotype has only a few counts. The chain links TRBV28 to TRBJ2-7, with D perhaps given as TRBD1 or TRBD2 (5 bases each). In germline, CDR1 is MDHEN, CDR2 SYDVKM. The CDR3 is made up of 17 amino acids. Trimming left V 6 bases short and J 1 base short, with 22 bases between. The CDR3 loop is CASRSGTRGVASYEQYF. CDR3 coding DNA: TGTGCCAGCAGATCCGGGACCCGGGGTGTTGCATCCTACGAGCAGTACTTC.

Remarks on this clonotype: Germline and junction disagree at one end, which may indicate a read error. The chain combines TRBV29-1 with TRBJ2-3, with D perhaps being TRBD1 or TRBD2 (5 bases each). The CDR3 loop spans 16 amino acids. Germline V gene data show CDR1 as SQVTM and CDR2 as ANQGSEA. Written as DNA, the CDR3 is TGCAGCGTTGATGGCCTCTGGAAGGGGAGCACAGATACGCAGTGTTTT. It specifies CSVDGLWKGSTDTQCF.

This clonotype was counted a few times. V is TRBV4-2 and J is TRBJ2-7; 10 bases agree with TRBD1. Germline trimming cut 3 bases from V and 5 bases from J; bases unmatched to any gene: 7. The CDR3 runs 15 residues. Germline lookup yields CDR1 LGHNA and CDR2 YNFKEQ. The DNA of the CDR3 is TGTGCCAGCAGCCATGGACAGGGGGTTCGGGACGAGCAGTACTTC. Translating gives CASSHGQGVRDEQYF.

This clonotype occurred many times. The J gene is TRBJ2-7, the V gene TRBV29-1; D gene ambiguous. The CDR3 length is 11 residues. Trimming removed 4 bases at V and 3 bases at J, with 7 bases between. Germline CDR1 SQVTM, CDR2 ANQGSEA. CDR3 sequence reads: CSVVGGYEQYF. In DNA form, the CDR3 reads TGCAGCGTTGTTGGCGGCTACGAGCAGTACTTC.

This clonotype was seen a few times. Here the CDR3 DNA reads TGTGCCACCAGCCAAAACACAGATACGCAGTATTTT. This gives the protein CATSQNTDTQYF. This chain uses TRBV15 with TRBJ2-3; D gene uncertain. Germline lookup yields CDR1 LNHNV and CDR2 YYDKDF (reference sequence). This CDR3 has 12 amino acids. Trimming removed 5 bases from V and 2 bases from J, with 5 bases in between. Based on the CDR3 plus reference TRBV15 and TRBJ2-3, the full variable domain is DAMVIQNPRYQVTQFGKPVTLSCSQTLNHNVMYWYQQKSSQAPKLLFHYYDKDFNNEADTPDNFQSRRPNTSFCFLDIRSPGLGDTAMYLCATSQNTDTQYFGPGTRLTVL.

V usage is TRBV7-9 and J usage is TRBJ1-6; 8 bases align to TRBD1. Germline V gives CDR1 SEHNR, CDR2 FQNEAQ (reference sequence). The CDR3 covers 17 residues. V was pared by 4 bases and J by 2 bases, with 7 bases of the junction left unmatched. For the CDR3, the DNA is TGTGCCAGCAGCTCCGAACCGACAGGGGCCTATAATTCACCCCTCCACTTT. Translation gives CASSSEPTGAYNSPLHF.

The V gene is TRBV5-1, the J gene TRBJ2-7, with D maybe TRBD1 (5 bases). The V end lost 4 bases, the J end lost 3 bases, and 8 bases lay between the germline ends. The germline gives CDR1 SGHRS, CDR2 YFSETQ. This CDR3 has 12 residues. The DNA of the CDR3 is TGCGCCAGCAGCGCAGGGAACTACGAGCAGTACTTC. Protein sequence: CASSAGNYEQYF.

This sequence joins TRBV7-2 and TRBJ2-4, with TRBD1 matching over 7 bases. The germline gives CDR1 SGHTA, CDR2 FQGNSA. The CDR3 length is 14 residues. V lost 5 bases to trimming and J lost 8 bases; unmatched junction nucleotides: 9. The CDR3 DNA follows: TGTGCCAGCAGCAAAACAGGGGCAGGGGACATTCAGTACTTC. Encoded protein: CASSKTGAGDIQYF. Using reference TRBV7-2 and TRBJ2-4 for the parts outside the CDR3, the full variable domain is GAGVSQSPSNKVTEKGKDVELRCDPISGHTALYWYRQSLGQGLEFLIYFQGNSAPDKSGLPSDRFSAERTGGSVSTLTIQRTQQEDSAVYLCASSKTGAGDIQYFGAGTRLSVL.

This chain uses TRBV6-1 with TRBJ2-7; 10 positions match TRBD1. The CDR3 is 15 amino acids. Germline V gene sequence: CDR1 MNHNS, CDR2 SASEGT. Germline trimming cut 3 bases from V and 2 bases from J; bases unmatched to any gene: 4. CDR3 loop: CASSDPGQGTYEQYF. In DNA, the CDR3 is TGTGCCAGCAGTGATCCGGGACAGGGGACCTACGAGCAGTACTTC.

The chain employs TRBV19 and TRBJ2-7, with 7 bases lining up with TRBD2. J gave up 2 bases and V 6 bases, and 7 bases lay outside the gene matches. Germline V gene sequence: CDR1 LNHDA, CDR2 SQIVND (reference sequence). This CDR3 comprises 14 residues. In DNA, the CDR3 is TGTGCCAGTAGCTTCAGGGAGGGACCCTACGAGCAGTACTTC. Protein: CASSFREGPYEQYF.

The CDR3 bases are TGTGCCAGCAGCTACAGCACACCCAAACTTAGCACAGATACGCAGTATTTT. Translated, it gives CASSYSTPKLSTDTQYF. The chain links TRBV27 to TRBJ2-3; D remains ambiguous. This CDR3 comprises 17 residues. V lost 6 bases and J lost 0, with 19 bases in between. Germline CDR1 is MNHEY and CDR2 is SMNVEV (reference sequence).

The chain links TRBV5-5 to TRBJ1-6, with unresolved D. The CDR3 is 16 residues long. Germline V gives CDR1 SGHKS, CDR2 YYEKEE (reference sequence). The germline V and J ends were trimmed by 1 base and 0 bases, with 8 bases remaining between them. Written as DNA, the CDR3 is TGTGCCAGCAGCTTGTGGGAGAGCTCCTATAATTCACCCCTCCACTTT. The encoded protein is CASSLWESSYNSPLHF. The full variable domain, completed using reference TRBV5-5 and TRBJ1-6, is DAGVTQSPTHLIKTRGQQVTLRCSPISGHKSVSWYQQVLGQGPQFIFQYYEKEERGRGNFPDRFSARQFPNYSSELNVNALLLGDSALYLCASSLWESSYNSPLHFGNGTRLTVT.

J is TRBJ2-4 and V is TRBV9, with D possibly being TRBD1 or TRBD2 (5 bases each). Germline V CDR1 and CDR2: SGDLS, YYNGEE. Between the trimmed V and J ends, which lost 4 bases and 2 bases, there was a span of 16 bases. CDR3 size: 16 residues. The CDR3 DNA is TGTGCCAGCAGCTTCATGGACCAGGGACCCAAAAACATTCAGTACTTC. Amino acid sequence: CASSFMDQGPKNIQYF.

J is TRBJ2-1 and V is TRBV2; tentative D call: TRBD1 (5 bases). V was cut by 0 bases and J by 8 bases, with 11 bases left in between. CDR1 is SNHLY and CDR2 is FYNNEI in the germline V gene. The CDR3 has 14 amino acids. The CDR3 nucleotides read TGTGCCAGCAGTGAAGCTTCGTGGGGCTATGAGCAGTTCTTC. Translation: CASSEASWGYEQFF.

The chain joins TRBV12-3 or TRBV12-4 to TRBJ2-2, with a tentative D call TRBD2 (5 bases). The CDR3 consists of 13 residues. V was clipped by 5 bases and J by 6 bases, with 10 bases between them. CDR3 region: CASSTSVSGELFF. The CDR3 bases are TGTGCCAGCAGTACTAGTGTGTCCGGGGAGCTGTTTTTT.

This chain links TRBV7-2 with TRBJ2-7; possibly TRBD2 for D (5 bases). Germline V gives CDR1 SGHTA, CDR2 FQGNSA. This CDR3 is built from 14 residues. Between the trimmed V and J ends, which lost 3 bases and 1 base, there was a span of 10 bases. CDR3 sequence (DNA): TGTGCCAGCAGCTTGAGTGAGGGATCCTACGAGCAGTACTTC. Translated, it gives CASSLSEGSYEQYF.

The V call is TRBV3-1, the J call TRBJ2-2; D might be TRBD1 (6 bases). Germline loops: CDR1 LGHDT, CDR2 YNNKEL (reference sequence). Trimming stripped 7 bases from V and 5 bases from J, with 11 bases between. The CDR3 covers 13 residues. The CDR3 bases are TGTGCCAGCACCACGAGGGGGACCGGGGAGCTGTTTTTT. This encodes CASTTRGTGELFF.

The rearrangement links TRBV28 to TRBJ2-5; 7 nucleotides agree with TRBD1. Trimming at V came to 6 bases and at J to 5 bases, leaving 12 bases not matched to a gene. The germline V gene encodes CDR1 MDHEN and CDR2 SYDVKM. The CDR3 consists of 15 residues. CDR3 sequence (DNA): TGTGCCAGCAGAGAAGGGGGCTTGAGGGATGAGACCCAGTACTTC. Protein product: CASREGGLRDETQYF.